Described below is a single T cell receptor beta chain sequence and its context. Its matching antigen is unknown. This specimen belongs to a study of cytomegalovirus exposure and HLA in healthy donors. General study points: As was reported, the HLA-A and HLA-B alleles of most subjects were accurately predicted from TCR beta sequences. By a later analysis, the bulk of CMV-associated TCR beta chains appeared HLA-restricted. For cytomegalovirus status, the classifier reportedly gave diagnoses with high specificity and sensitivity.

The CDR3 runs to 15 residues. V lost 8 bases and J lost 4; bases outside the gene matches: 11. Germline-derived CDR1 and CDR2 are LNHNV and YYDKDF (reference sequence). PCR amplification relied on 60 Vbeta primers (plus 13 Jbeta primers). Per the original data handling: Later work found tens of millions of unique TCR beta chains, with roughly 11 million shared. Measured with immunoSEQ multiplex PCR; TCRdb has only the in-frame clones, and not every one. The V and J calls and clone size are taken from that table; D and trimming were inferred from the DNA. The sample comprises over 110,000 clones, around four fifths of which are singletons, and roughly 9.7% rests with the top ten.

The V call is TRBV15, the J call TRBJ2-7; 10 nucleotides line up with TRBD1. This sequence was found in a woman aged 55-69 years in good health and CMV-seropositive. Material for sequencing was PBMCs. The CDR3 here is CATGTRTGGKYEQYF. DNA of the CDR3: TGTGCCACCGGAACTAGGACAGGGGGTAAATACGAGCAGTACTTC.